The 13 T cell receptor beta chains reported below all come from one sample, sequenced in a study of shared clonotypes between healthy human individuals. Generated by immunoSEQ multiplex PCR, the TCRdb table keeps only in-frame clones and is missing some. The sample records some 1,100,000 clones, 75% to 80% being singletons. Sequenced: memory CD4+ T cells from PBMCs. Stated subset: CD45RA-negative fraction. The receptors shown here come from a man aged 18 to 29 in good health. Some clones in this sample may be carry-over from other donors' samples.

The rearrangement links TRBV19 to TRBJ1-5; D is unresolved. Trimming pared 5 bases from V and 9 bases from J, leaving 14 bases between. This CDR3 is built from 13 residues. Germline V gene sequence: CDR1 LNHDA, CDR2 SQIVND (reference sequence). For the CDR3, the DNA is TGTGCCAGTAGTGCCAGTCCCCGGCGGCCCCAGCATTTT. Protein product: CASSASPRRPQHF.

The chain is built from TRBV30 and TRBJ1-1; 9 nucleotides line up with TRBD1. Trimming took 2 bases from V and 4 from J; bases not matched to a gene: 5. The CDR3 totals 14 residues. Looked up from germline, CDR1 is GTSNPN and CDR2 is SVGIG (reference sequence). In nucleotides, the CDR3 is TGTGCCTGGAGTCCCCGGACAGGGGCCACTGAAGCTTTCTTT. It codes for CAWSPRTGATEAFF.

This clone was seen a handful of times. J is TRBJ1-1 and V is TRBV6-1; D is perhaps TRBD1 (5 bases). The CDR3 loop spans 16 amino acids. Germline V CDR1 and CDR2: MNHNS, SASEGT. V lost 4 bases and J 0 bases, leaving 15 bases between the germline ends. CDR3 region: CASSGVSGGMNTEAFF. Here the CDR3 DNA reads TGTGCCAGCAGTGGGGTCTCGGGGGGAATGAACACTGAAGCTTTCTTT.

This clone was counted a single time. The chain has TRBV7-2 and TRBJ2-2, with 12 bases fitting TRBD2. Trimming at V came to 5 bases and at J to 6 bases, leaving 7 bases not matched to a gene. This CDR3 comprises 16 residues. In germline, CDR1 is SGHTA, CDR2 FQGNSA. The CDR3: CASSAIGLAGSGELFF. CDR3 DNA sequence: TGTGCCAGCAGCGCAATCGGACTAGCGGGGTCCGGGGAGCTGTTTTTT.

V gene TRBV25-1 combines with J gene TRBJ1-2; possibly TRBD1 for D (5 bases). V lost 2 bases and J 0 bases, leaving 16 bases between the germline ends. This CDR3 contains 17 residues. From germline, CDR1 is MGHDK and CDR2 SYGVNS. CDR3 bases: TGTGCCAGCAGTGAAATTGGTTCCCAGGGTACTAACTATGGCTACACCTTC. Translating it yields CASSEIGSQGTNYGYTF.

This rearrangement joins TRBV27 to TRBJ2-2; 9 bases match TRBD2. Germline-derived CDR1 and CDR2 are MNHEY and SMNVEV (reference sequence). V lost 2 bases and J lost 3; bases outside the gene matches: 4. The CDR3 totals 16 residues. CDR3 sequence (DNA): TGTGCCAGCAGTTTAGCGGGAGGGCCGTACACCGGGGAGCTGTTTTTT. Translation: CASSLAGGPYTGELFF.

This clone was counted many times. Other DNA sequences in the same sample also yield this CDR3. The chain links TRBV6-1 to TRBJ1-5, with D tentatively TRBD1 (5 bases). The V end was cut by 3 bases, the J end by 7 bases, with 10 bases between. This CDR3 region has 13 residues. Germline-derived CDR1 and CDR2 are MNHNS and SASEGT. CDR3 sequence: CASSEGGGQPQHF. In DNA form, the CDR3 reads TGTGCCAGCAGTGAGGGGGGGGGACAGCCCCAGCATTTT.

V usage is TRBV6-5 and J usage is TRBJ1-5, with D maybe TRBD1 (6 bases). Trimming cost V 5 bases and J 0 bases, with 11 bases left between them. The CDR3 covers 15 residues. Per germline, CDR1 MNHEY and CDR2 SVGAGI. For the CDR3, the DNA is TGTGCCAGCAGTCGGACAGACGGTAGCAATCAGCCCCAGCATTTT. This translates into CASSRTDGSNQPQHF.

This chain connects TRBV28 to TRBJ2-3; a weak D match, TRBD1 (5 bases). Trimming shortened V by 4 bases and J by 2 bases, and 7 bases separated the two germline ends. The germline V gene has CDR1 MDHEN and CDR2 SYDVKM. The CDR3 extends over 13 amino acids. CDR3 bases: TGTGCCAGCAGTTCAGGGTTCACAGATACGCAGTATTTT. This sequence encodes CASSSGFTDTQYF.

The V call is TRBV2, the J call TRBJ1-4; no reliable D call. The length of the CDR3 is 15 residues. Trimming removed 7 bases at V and 7 bases at J, with 19 bases between. Germline values: CDR1 SNHLY, CDR2 FYNNEI. The CDR3 spells CASTKSAGGGEKLFF. The CDR3 DNA is TGTGCCAGCACTAAGTCGGCCGGAGGAGGTGAAAAACTGTTTTTT.

This clone was found a few times. J is TRBJ1-5 and V is TRBV28; 7 bases are a match to TRBD1. Per the germline V gene, CDR1 is MDHEN and CDR2 is SYDVKM. Losses at the gene ends were 8 bases for V and 0 bases for J; bases not matched to a gene: 4. The CDR3 is 14 amino acids. In nucleotides, the CDR3 is TGTGCCAGCCATTACAGGGGTAGCAATCAGCCCCAGCATTTT. Translating gives CASHYRGSNQPQHF.

The gene calls are TRBV28 and TRBJ1-2, with D unresolved. The CDR3 runs to 13 residues. Germline V lookup: CDR1 MDHEN, CDR2 SYDVKM. The V gene lost 10 bases and the J gene lost 2 bases, with 14 bases spanning the gap. Written as DNA, the CDR3 is TGTGCCATATGCCGGGATACCAACTATGGCTACACCTTC. Protein product: CAICRDTNYGYTF.

This CDR3 is CASSDRRETYEAFF. For the CDR3, the DNA is TGTGCCAGTAGCGACAGGCGGGAGACCTATGAAGCTTTCTTT. The V call is TRBV19, the J call TRBJ1-1; TRBD1 is a possible D gene (6 bases). V was trimmed by 6 bases and J by 7 bases, leaving 18 bases between them. CDR1 is LNHDA, CDR2 SQIVND, per germline (reference sequence). This CDR3 has 14 amino acids.